Given below is one TCR beta chain in context. Its specificity is unknown. Measured with immunoSEQ multiplex PCR; TCRdb has only the in-frame clones, and not every one. The table records around 270,000 clones, about 94% of them present only once. The sample originates from a study of T cell responses to AZD1222 COVID-19 vaccine. Germline loops: CDR1 SQVTM, CDR2 ANQGSEA. The V end was cut by 6 bases, the J end by 2 bases, with 11 bases between. The length of the CDR3 is 13 residues. Study observations and caveats: Nearly half of spike-specific TCRs reportedly go after variant regions that carry no mutations. Two AZD1222 administrations were followed by greater Spike-specific TCR breadth and depth. Donors skewed white British and female; clonal diversity was possibly underestimated.

The chain combines TRBV29-1 with TRBJ1-5; possible D gene TRBD1, 5 bases. The material was peripheral blood, obtained 28 days after the second AZD1222 dose. The clonotype originates from an adult who received the AZD1222 COVID-19 vaccine. CDR3 protein: CSVMGDGNQPQHF. The DNA for the CDR3 is TGCAGCGTGATGGGGGACGGCAATCAGCCCCAGCATTTT.